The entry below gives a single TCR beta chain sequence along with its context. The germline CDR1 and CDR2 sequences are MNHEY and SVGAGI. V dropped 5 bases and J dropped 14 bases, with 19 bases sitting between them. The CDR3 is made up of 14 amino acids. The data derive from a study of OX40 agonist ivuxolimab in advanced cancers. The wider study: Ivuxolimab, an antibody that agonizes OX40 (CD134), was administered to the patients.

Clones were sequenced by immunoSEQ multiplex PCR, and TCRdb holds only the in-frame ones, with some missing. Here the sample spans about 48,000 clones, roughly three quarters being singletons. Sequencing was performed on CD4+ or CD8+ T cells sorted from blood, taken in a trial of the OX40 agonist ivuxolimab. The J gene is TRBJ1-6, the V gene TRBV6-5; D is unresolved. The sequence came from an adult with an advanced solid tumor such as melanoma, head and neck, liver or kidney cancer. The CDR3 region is CASSSDDGGRTLHF. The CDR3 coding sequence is TGTGCCAGCAGTAGCGACGACGGCGGGAGAACCCTCCACTTT.